The next 17 T cell receptor beta chains were all read from a single sample in a study of blood T cell repertoires in COVID-19. Profiling relied on immunoSEQ multiplex PCR, and the TCRdb table lists in-frame clones only, not all of them. This table holds approximately 52,000 clones, less than 95% found once. The specimen sequenced was peripheral blood. These receptors originate from a human donor in a cohort sampled during active COVID-19.

The chain has TRBV6-6 and TRBJ2-7, with TRBD1 identical over 11 bases. The V gene end was trimmed by 4 bases and the J gene end by 6 bases; junction bases not matched to a gene: 5. Germline CDR1 and CDR2: MNHNY and SVGAGI (reference sequence). This CDR3 is 14 amino acids long. CDR3 protein: CASSFRDRGGEQYF. The DNA of the CDR3 is TGTGCCAGCAGTTTCCGGGACAGGGGGGGCGAGCAGTACTTC.

With regard to this clone: This sample also contains other DNA sequences that code for the same CDR3. The chain combines TRBV5-1 with TRBJ1-5; the D gene is possibly TRBD1 (6 bases). CDR1 is SGHRS, CDR2 YFSETQ, per germline. The V end lost 5 bases, the J end lost 4 bases, and 16 bases lay between the germline ends. CDR3 length: 15 residues. This chain's CDR3 is CASRKGDVENQPQHF. The DNA for the CDR3 is TGCGCCAGCAGAAAGGGGGATGTGGAAAATCAGCCCCAGCATTTT.

This sequence joins TRBV10-2 and TRBJ2-7; 13 bases align to TRBD2. The CDR3 is 16 amino acids. Germline assignment: CDR1 WSHSY and CDR2 SAAADI. With V trimmed by 5 bases and J by 3 bases, 7 bases remained unmatched. This chain's CDR3 is CASSRGTSGINYEQYF. DNA of the CDR3: TGCGCCAGCAGTCGCGGGACTAGCGGGATAAACTACGAGCAGTACTTC.

The rearrangement uses TRBV9 and TRBJ1-4; 10 bases are shared with TRBD1. The CDR3 totals 14 residues. Trimming cost V 4 bases and J 5 bases; bases outside gene matches: 2. In germline, CDR1 is SGDLS, CDR2 YYNGEE. DNA for the CDR3: TGTGCCAGCAGCAGGGGACAGGGGAATGAAAAACTGTTTTTT. The encoded protein is CASSRGQGNEKLFF. The whole variable domain, remainder taken from reference TRBV9 and TRBJ1-4, is DSGVTQTPKHLITATGQRVTLRCSPRSGDLSVYWYQQSLDQGLQFLIQYYNGEERAKGNILERFSAQQFPDLHSELNLSSLELGDSALYFCASSRGQGNEKLFFGSGTQLSVL.

This clone was recorded once. The rearrangement uses TRBV5-6 and TRBJ2-7; weak D call: TRBD2 (5 bases). CDR3 length: 12 amino acids. V was shortened by 1 base and J by 5 bases, with 7 bases between the two germline ends. Per germline, CDR1 SGHDT and CDR2 YYEEEE. CDR3 loop: CASSLLRDEQYF. CDR3 DNA sequence: TGTGCCAGCAGCTTGTTGCGGGACGAGCAGTACTTC.

The chain has TRBV18 and TRBJ1-1; 8 nucleotides align to TRBD1. This CDR3 region has 13 residues. V lost 1 base, J lost 7 bases, and 2 bases stayed unmatched. Germline-derived CDR1 and CDR2 are KGHSH and LQKENI. This chain's CDR3 is CASSPRTGYEAFF. The CDR3 DNA sequence: TGTGCCAGCTCACCACGGACAGGGTATGAAGCTTTCTTT. Full variable domain (outside the CDR3, taken from reference TRBV18 and TRBJ1-1): NAGVMQNPRHLVRRRGQEARLRCSPMKGHSHVYWYRQLPEEGLKFMVYLQKENIIDESGMPKERFSAEFPKEGPSILRIQQVVRGDSAAYFCASSPRTGYEAFFGQGTRLTVV.

The V call is TRBV10-3, the J call TRBJ2-7, with D possibly being TRBD1 (5 bases). Per germline, CDR1 ENHRY and CDR2 SYGVKD. The CDR3 length is 13 residues. V shed 3 bases and J shed 2 bases, with 8 bases lying between them. CDR3 sequence (DNA): TGTGCCATCAGTGACAGGGCAGCCTACGAGCAGTACTTC. It specifies CAISDRAAYEQYF.

This clone was seen just once. This chain's CDR3 is CASSPEGRTYGYTF. The CDR3 DNA follows: TGTGCCAGCAGCCCAGAGGGTCGGACGTATGGCTACACCTTC. The genes are TRBV7-9 and TRBJ1-2; unclear D gene. This CDR3 contains 14 residues. V was pared by 5 bases and J by 5 bases, with 15 bases between. Germline V gives CDR1 SEHNR, CDR2 FQNEAQ (reference sequence).

The chain employs TRBV5-1 and TRBJ1-5; 12 bases agree with TRBD1. CDR1 and CDR2 (germline): SGHRS, YFSETQ. The CDR3 runs to 16 residues. The V gene end was trimmed by 4 bases and the J gene end by 6 bases; junction bases not matched to a gene: 8. The CDR3, as DNA: TGCGCCAGCAGCGAATTCGGGACAGGGGGCAGTCAGCCCCAGCATTTT. As protein: CASSEFGTGGSQPQHF.

This sequence joins TRBV3-1 (or the pseudogene TRBV3-2) and TRBJ1-1, with TRBD1 identical over 10 bases. Germline V lookup: CDR1 LGHDT, CDR2 YNNKEL (reference sequence). V dropped 0 bases and J dropped 5; count of bases not matched to a gene: 3. The CDR3 totals 15 residues. CDR3 nucleotides: TGTGCCAGCAGCCAAGAGACAGGGGGCGCGACTGAAGCTTTCTTT. Translating gives CASSQETGGATEAFF.

The chain recombines TRBV7-6 with TRBJ1-1; D uncertain. The germline V gene has CDR1 SGHVS and CDR2 FNYEAQ. V was cut by 5 bases and J by 10 bases, with 11 bases left in between. The CDR3 consists of 11 residues. CDR3 sequence reads: CASSPGGRAFF. CDR3 DNA: TGTGCCAGCAGCCCAGGAGGGAGAGCTTTCTTT.

The sample holds one count of this clone. The V gene is TRBV6-5, the J gene TRBJ1-1, with 7 bases matching TRBD1. Germline V gives CDR1 MNHEY, CDR2 SVGAGI. CDR3 length equals 13 residues. Trimming cost V 8 bases and J 2 bases; bases outside gene matches: 5. Here the CDR3 reads CASRDSLNTEAFF. CDR3 nucleotide sequence: TGTGCCAGCCGGGACAGCCTAAACACTGAAGCTTTCTTT.

DNA of the CDR3: TGTGCCAGCAGGGGAGAGAACACCGGGGAGCTGTTTTTT. Protein: CASRGENTGELFF. This chain connects TRBV28 to TRBJ2-2, with D tentatively TRBD2 (5 bases). CDR1 is MDHEN, CDR2 SYDVKM, per germline. V was clipped by 6 bases and J by 1 base, with 6 bases between them. The CDR3 covers 13 residues.

The chain couples TRBV19 to TRBJ1-1; weak D call: TRBD1 (5 bases). This CDR3 is built from 13 residues. Per germline, CDR1 LNHDA and CDR2 SQIVND (reference sequence). The germline V and J ends were trimmed by 7 bases and 5 bases, with 14 bases remaining between them. The CDR3 is CASTLARGTEAFF. The CDR3, as DNA: TGTGCCAGTACCCTGGCCCGGGGGACTGAAGCTTTCTTT.

The chain combines TRBV10-1 with TRBJ2-2; 14 bases fit TRBD2. The CDR3 totals 16 residues. Losses at the gene ends were 2 bases for V and 7 bases for J; bases not matched to a gene: 3. Germline V gene data show CDR1 as WNHNN and CDR2 as SYGVQD (reference sequence). The CDR3 reads CASSEGGLAGVGELFF. CDR3 DNA: TGCGCCAGCAGTGAGGGGGGACTAGCGGGAGTCGGGGAGCTGTTTTTT.

The rearrangement links TRBV12-3 or TRBV12-4 to TRBJ2-1; no firm D call. The CDR3 length is 13 residues. The V end lost 6 bases, the J end lost 9 bases, and 15 bases lay between the germline ends. The chain's CDR3 is CASSLQLTGEQFF. Here the CDR3 DNA reads TGTGCCAGCAGCTTACAATTAACCGGTGAGCAGTTCTTC.

The chain employs TRBV7-6 and TRBJ2-7; 9 bases match TRBD2. CDR3 length: 17 amino acids. With V trimmed by 5 bases and J by 0 bases, 11 bases remained unmatched. Germline V gives CDR1 SGHVS, CDR2 FNYEAQ. CDR3 nucleotide sequence: TGTGCCAGCAGCCCCGCGGGGGGGACAAGGAGCTCCTACGAGCAGTACTTC. Translated: CASSPAGGTRSSYEQYF.